The sequence of this T cell receptor (beta chain) was determined in a study of vaccination and CD4 T cells after COVID-19. The CDR3 runs 16 residues. Germline CDR1 reads SEHNR; CDR2 reads FQNEAQ (reference sequence). Unmatched junction bases numbered 4, after V lost 2 bases and J lost 2 bases. Described treatment: approximately 11-day PBMC culture with coronavirus spike peptide pools or control peptides (ViraFEST assay). Cultured CD4+ T-cell DNA underwent Oncomine TCR Beta short-read sequencing. TCRdb recomputed calls from the PCR reads with MiXCR, one row per CDR3 protein. The top ten hold around 58% of the sample, which has about 5,100 distinct CDR3 sequences, 46% seen once. Comments on this clonotype: The antigen is unknown.

Sequencing was carried out using CD4+ T cells from blood, cultured in vitro. The rearrangement links TRBV7-9 to TRBJ1-4; 8 positions match TRBD1. The sequence derives from a human donor who had recovered from COVID-19. CDR3 in DNA: TGTGCCAGCAGCTTACTCGGACAGGGTACTAATGAAAAACTGTTTTTT. Translated, it gives CASSLLGQGTNEKLFF.